This note documents a single T cell receptor (beta chain) sequence. This clone's antigen is unknown. No base-level quality is on record; no much larger clone is a single base apart. This sample was included in a study of blood T cells in healthy people across ages (dated by TCRdb to about 2015). With regard to the full study: Template switching captured roughly one uniquely barcoded TCR beta cDNA molecule per two T cells in model experiments. Donors were grouped into four age groups: young (average roughly 16 years), middle-aged (39), aged (roughly 62) and long-lived (around 80). Age-related changes in TCR beta repertoire diversity were measured in the study by deep sequencing normalized with unique cDNA molecular identifiers. For two donors (one aged 18 to 30 and one aged 80 or older), the study analyzed two additional independent replicas of 1 million unique cDNA reads from the same blood draw. To avoid experimental bias, donors of different ages were randomly spread across the sequencing lanes.

Spanning cysteine to phenylalanine, the CDR3 consists of 14 amino acids. CDR3 DNA is the only sequence kept; it has 42 bases, read in frame from the first base. V was cut back by 2 bases and J by 15 bases, leaving a gap of 20 bases between them. From a lookup of the germline V gene, CDR1 and CDR2 are MNHNS and SASEGT. The library relied on 5' RACE. Sequencing took place on an Illumina HiSeq 2500. A second PCR of about 6 to 11 cycles was run with a J-beta primer mix and a sample-barcoded 5' primer. Each TCR beta cDNA molecule received a unique molecular identifier from a template-switch 5' adaptor carrying 12 random nucleotides. At least 2.5 million CDR3-containing paired-end reads were obtained from each sample. All of the RNA was converted into first-strand cDNA using the Mint cDNA synthesis kit, with a TRBC-specific oligonucleotide serving as the primer. After uracil-DNA glycosylase treatment, a first 18-cycle PCR used universal primers M1SS and BC2_uni_R on all cDNA. On the study's bioinformatics: Each sample was normalized by randomly selecting 1 million high-quality reads, each carrying a distinct molecular identifier. Reads sharing molecular identifiers were discarded rather than binned into consensus sequences. MiTCR, set to a Q25 quality threshold and the strictest error-elimination algorithm, was used for CDR3 identification, clonotype clustering and error correction. A nonparametric unseen species model with Euler transformation was used to estimate lower-bound total TCR beta diversity. TCRdb reran the public reads through fastp at Q25 and MiXCR, keeping productive beta chains. Each entry merges the rows of one CDR3 protein and shows their most common DNA and genes. Clone size and V and J calls follow TCRdb, not the original study. Counted in this sample were approximately 850,000 distinct CDR3 sequences; about 62% of them appeared once. The top ten clones comprise around 20% of the sample.

Donors were around 37 systemically healthy Caucasian individuals from Russia aged roughly 6 to 100 years. Each donor gave approximately 9.3 milliliters of peripheral blood, collected into EDTA-treated Vacutainer tubes. Ficoll-Paque density-gradient centrifugation was used to isolate PBMCs, with at least 6 million per sample. Trizol reagent was used to extract total RNA from the PBMCs, yielding at least 5.5 micrograms per sample. For every donor, flow cytometry on a PBMC aliquot measured the percentage of naive CD45RAhigh/CD27high T cells. What the authors observed across the whole study: The CMV infection status of donors was not known, potentially confounding age-related changes in expanded clonotypes. There was a strong correlation between observed TCR beta diversity and the percentage of naive T cells measured by flow cytometry. Estimates of total diversity from one million sequenced T cells were regarded as lower bounds and underestimates. Compared with the aged group, more naive CD4+ T cells, fewer expanded clones and increased TCR diversity were shown by the long-lived group, suggesting age selection. Observed TCR beta diversity per million T cells fell roughly linearly with age, and a significant reduction was already apparent by age roughly 40. Conclusive comparison of naive and antigen-experienced compartments was prevented by the profiling of bulk unsorted PBMCs.

The sequencing sample was made of blood. The receptor was isolated from a man aged 25-40 years in good health. The rearranged chain carries TRBV6-1 and TRBJ2-1, and possibly TRBD2, on 6 matching bases. The CDR3 region has the sequence CASSERTVWGEAFF. The DNA sequence is TGTGCCAGCAGTGAAAGAACAGTCTGGGGGGAGGCGTTCTTC.